This T cell receptor (beta chain) was captured in a study of cytomegalovirus exposure and HLA in healthy donors. V was clipped by 0 bases and J by 6 bases; unmatched bases: 16. Germline values: CDR1 LGHNA, CDR2 YSLEER. This CDR3 comprises 18 residues. In the PCR, 60 Vbeta and 13 Jbeta primers were used. TCRdb keeps only in-frame clones here, not all; method: immunoSEQ multiplex PCR. The sample comprises roughly 90,000 clones, 70% to 90% of which are singletons, and 2.3% rests with the top ten. This receptor was obtained from a man between 18 and 35 years old in good health and CMV-seronegative. The V and J genes are TRBV4-3 and TRBJ2-7; TRBD2 aligns across 8 bases. Material for sequencing was PBMCs. The CDR3 nucleotides read TGCGCCAGCAGCCAAGAAGGGGTTGCGAGCGGGAGTTTCCGCGAGCAGTACTTC. This translates into CASSQEGVASGSFREQYF.